One and the same sample provided the 5 T cell receptor beta chains below, sequenced in a study of post-analysis software for immune sequencing data. Notes on the study in general: There were about 5 TRBV segments more frequent in patients than controls, and TRBV5-6, TRBV5-1 and TRBV20-1 were among them.

The antigens for these receptors are not known. Tagging with unique molecular identifiers was a feature of the TCR beta cDNA libraries. TCRdb itself ran the PCR reads through MiXCR, one entry per CDR3 protein. The sample contains around 400,000 distinct CDR3 sequences, around a third of which appear only once. Material for sequencing was blood. The receptors originated from a girl aged 10 to 17 with multiple sclerosis.

The rearrangement links TRBV5-5 to TRBJ1-1; 7 positions match TRBD1. J gave up 5 bases and V 5 bases, and 9 bases lay outside the gene matches. This CDR3 contains 14 residues. CDR1 and CDR2 from the germline V gene are SGHKS and YYEKEE (reference sequence). The CDR3 here is CASSLGQVATEAFF. The CDR3 coding sequence is TGTGCCAGCAGTCTCGGACAGGTGGCGACTGAAGCTTTCTTT.

Points on this clonotype: The junction does not match germline at one end; this may be a read error. The V call is TRBV7-7, the J call TRBJ2-2; 7 nucleotides line up with TRBD1. The CDR3 covers 14 residues. CDR1 SSHAT and CDR2 FNYEAQ come from the germline V gene (reference sequence). The CDR3 DNA follows: TGTGCTAGCAGCCAAGGACAGGCCCCCGGGGAGCTGTTTTTT. It codes for CASSQGQAPGELFF.

This clonotype was seen a handful of times. V and J are TRBV6-6 and TRBJ2-7, with D unresolved. The CDR3 has 12 amino acids. CDR1 MNHNY and CDR2 SVGAGI come from the germline V gene (reference sequence). V was shortened by 2 bases and J by 6 bases, with 8 bases between the two germline ends. In DNA form, the CDR3 reads TGTGCCAGCAGTTACATGGTCCGCGAGCAGTACTTC. Translation gives CASSYMVREQYF.

This clonotype turned up a few times. The chain recombines TRBV6-5 with TRBJ2-3; the D is unclear. The CDR3 has 14 residues. CDR1 is MNHEY and CDR2 is SVGAGI in the germline V gene. Deletions cut 2 bases from V and 1 base from J, with 7 bases between. Here the CDR3 DNA reads TGTGCCAGCAGTTACAGTCTGGGCACAGATACGCAGTATTTT. Protein product: CASSYSLGTDTQYF.

This clonotype showed up many times. The rearrangement links TRBV6-5 to TRBJ2-5, with TRBD1 matching 7 bases. This CDR3 has 15 residues. V lost 2 bases to trimming and J lost 6 bases; unmatched junction nucleotides: 9. CDR1 and CDR2 (germline): MNHEY, SVGAGI. The DNA for the CDR3 is TGTGCCAGCAGTTACAATGAGGGGGCGGTACAGACCCAGTACTTC. It yields the protein CASSYNEGAVQTQYF.